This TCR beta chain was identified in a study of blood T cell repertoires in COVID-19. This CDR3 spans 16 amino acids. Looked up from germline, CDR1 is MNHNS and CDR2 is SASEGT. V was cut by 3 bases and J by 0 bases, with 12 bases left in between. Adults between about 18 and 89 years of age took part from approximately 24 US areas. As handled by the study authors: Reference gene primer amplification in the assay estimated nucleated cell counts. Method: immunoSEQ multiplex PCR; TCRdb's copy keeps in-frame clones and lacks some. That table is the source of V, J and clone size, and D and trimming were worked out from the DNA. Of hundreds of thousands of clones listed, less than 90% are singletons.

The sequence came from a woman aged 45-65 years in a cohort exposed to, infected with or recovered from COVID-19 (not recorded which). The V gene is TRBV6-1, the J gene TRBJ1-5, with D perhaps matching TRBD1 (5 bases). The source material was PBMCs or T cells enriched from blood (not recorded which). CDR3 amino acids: CASSDWGGNSNQPQHF. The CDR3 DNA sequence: TGTGCCAGCAGTGATTGGGGGGGAAATAGCAATCAGCCCCAGCATTTT.